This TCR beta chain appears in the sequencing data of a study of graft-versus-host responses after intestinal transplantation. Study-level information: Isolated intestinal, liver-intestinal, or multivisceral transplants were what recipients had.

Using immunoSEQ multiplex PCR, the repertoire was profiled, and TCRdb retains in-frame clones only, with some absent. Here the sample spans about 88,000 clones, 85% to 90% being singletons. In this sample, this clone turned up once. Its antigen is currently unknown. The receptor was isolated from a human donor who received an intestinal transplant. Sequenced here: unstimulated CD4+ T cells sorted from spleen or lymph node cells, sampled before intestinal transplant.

This CDR3 reads CASSLVGGLTATNEKLFF. The CDR3 region has the DNA TGCGCCAGCAGCTTGGTAGGAGGGCTTACCGCAACTAATGAAAAACTGTTTTTT. This chain links TRBV5-1 with TRBJ1-4; D gene unclear. CDR1 is SGHRS and CDR2 is YFSETQ in the germline V gene. There are 18 residues in the CDR3. The ends were cut back, 0 bases at V and 0 bases at J, with 15 bases in the middle.